This note documents a single T cell receptor beta chain sequence. This clonotype appeared a few times. Its antigen is currently not known. There are no base qualities to consult, and no much larger clone falls within one base. At the junction V is shortened by 4 bases and J by 6 bases, with 13 bases in between. As encoded in the germline V gene (reference sequence), CDR1 is DFQATT while CDR2 is SNEGSKA. The CDR3, from cysteine to phenylalanine, totals 13 residues. The DNA shown is the 39-base CDR3, in frame from base 1. Receptor amplification or capture employed 5' RACE. Instrument on record: Illumina HiSeq 2000. A universal primer binding site was introduced by template switching, and a unique molecular identifier was present in the final cDNA, enabling accurate counting of TCR cDNA molecules. Specific primers in the conserved constant-segment region were used to synthesize first-strand cDNA for the TCR alpha and beta chains. Each cDNA library was double barcoded, with a SMART-Mk sample barcode plus Illumina barcodes, to control for contamination. Two successive PCR steps introduced TruSeq adapter sequences along with Illumina sample barcodes. The Illumina HiSeq platform was used with custom primers to sequence TCR alpha and beta cDNA libraries. The study's processing was this. Raw reads were processed with MiGEC to extract unique molecular identifiers, and MiXCR was used to determine CDR3 positions. Recombination models were inferred per individual with the repgenHMM and IGoR tools using an EM algorithm. The tcR package in R was used for shared clonotype analysis, with sharing normalized by the product of cloneset sizes. To study raw recombination without the effects of thymic and clonal selection, out-of-frame nonproductive sequences were analyzed. TCRdb reprocessing: public reads trimmed at Q25 with fastp, clones called with MiXCR, in-frame beta chains kept. Identical CDR3 proteins give one entry, which carries the most common genes and DNA. The V and J calls come from TCRdb's annotation, not from the publication. This sample lists 400,000 to 650,000 distinct CDR3 sequences; roughly a fifth were detected once. Of the sample, 0.91% falls within the top ten clones.

The sample belongs to a study of identical twins (dated by TCRdb to the mid-2010s). At the level of the whole study: The study deep-sequenced TCR alpha and beta repertoires from monozygotic twins, unrelated adults of various ages and cord blood to test whether fetal clonotypes persist. Replicate twin experiments were performed at different times using different library preparation protocols to rule out contamination. Overall study outcomes, separate from this receptor: Invariant T cells such as MAIT and iNKT could partly confound zero-insertion analyses, although diverse VJ usage argued against such confounding for most clonotypes. Because the same donors could not be followed over many years, conclusions were based on cross-sectional statistical analysis. Out-of-frame TCR alpha sequences shared between twins showed an excess of low generation-probability sequences compared with coincidental sharing between unrelated individuals. Out-of-frame TCR alpha sharing in monozygotic twins was systematically underestimated by recombination models, whereas sharing between unrelated individuals was in agreement with the recombination models. Fewer insertions were carried by abundant cord blood beta clonotypes, a similar but weaker trend appeared in young adult naive repertoires, and no such trend appeared in memory repertoires. Excess twin sharing in beta out-of-frame sequences was weaker because fewer shared sequences lowered the signal-to-noise ratio.

Every donor in the study was a healthy Caucasian. Three pairs of female monozygotic twins, all aged about 18 to 30 years, were included in the twin cohort. CD4+ and CD8+ T cell populations were isolated with positive isolation kits from Invitrogen. These records were also assigned to another study, of T cells expressing NK-cell markers. As the second publication notes: In sorted CD3+CD56+NKG2C+, CD3+CD56+NKG2C- and CD3+CD56-NKG2C+ T-cell subsets from 7 or 8 donors, TCR beta-chain repertoires were profiled. Among the eight sequenced donors, seven were HCMV-seropositive and one was HCMV-seronegative. In several experiments an anti-gammadeltaTCR antibody was added to restrict sorting to alphabetaTCR-expressing T cells. In several donors, the dominant CD3+CD56+NKG2C+ clonotypes were found to rank among the top 10 CD8+ clonotypes and to make up 1.0-7.0% of CD8+ T cells. Those dominant clonotypes were again the most abundant among CD3+CD56-NKG2C+ cells in a few donors, at about 25-65%. It remained unclear whether the expanded NKG2C-expressing T cell clones were specific for HCMV antigens. All eight donors whose samples were sequenced were randomly selected healthy volunteers, three of them men and five women. A commercial ELISA kit detecting HCMV-specific IgG in serum was used to determine HCMV serostatus. MIGEC was used to demultiplex reads and group the reads by UMI, and MiTCR was used to assemble and quantify clonotypes. To exclude erroneous sequences, any TCR cDNA sequence not supported by at least two reads was discarded. The tcR package was used for downstream repertoire analysis, and clonotypes were matched between fractions using CDR3 nucleotide sequence together with V segment. Antigen specificity was annotated against VDJdb with VDJmatch, allowing one amino acid substitution in CDR3.

The chain uses TRBV20-1 and TRBJ2-1; the D call could be TRBD1 or TRBD2, with each sharing 5 bases. The source is a young woman in good health. Sequenced material: CD4+ T cells sorted from blood. The DNA is TGCAGTGCTACATCCCAGGGACCCAATGAGCAGTTCTTC. Its amino acids are CSATSQGPNEQFF.